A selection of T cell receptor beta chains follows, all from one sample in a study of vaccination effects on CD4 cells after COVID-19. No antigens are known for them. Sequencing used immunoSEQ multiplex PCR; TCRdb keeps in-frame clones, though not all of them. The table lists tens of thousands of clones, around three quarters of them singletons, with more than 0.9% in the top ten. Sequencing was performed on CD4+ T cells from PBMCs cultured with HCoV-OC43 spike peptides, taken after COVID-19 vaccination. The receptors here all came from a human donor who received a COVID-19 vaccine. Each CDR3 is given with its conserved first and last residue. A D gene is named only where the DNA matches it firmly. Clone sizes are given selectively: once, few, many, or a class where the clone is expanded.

CDR3 DNA: TGTGCTAGTGGTTTGTACGAATCCTATAATTCACCCCTCCACTTT
CDR3 protein: CASGLYESYNSPLHF
CDR3 length: 15
J gene: TRBJ1-6
clone size: .
V gene: TRBV12-5
D gene: .

CDR3 DNA: TGTGCCAGCAGCCCTATGGGGGACAGGGGGCTTTCGAACACTGAAGCTTTCTTT
CDR3 protein: CASSPMGDRGLSNTEAFF
CDR3 length: 18
J gene: TRBJ1-1
clone size: few
V gene: TRBV13
D gene: TRBD1

CDR3 DNA: TGTGCCAGCAGCTTAACCGGGGGAGTGAACACTGAAGCTTTCTTT
CDR3 protein: CASSLTGGVNTEAFF
CDR3 length: 15
J gene: TRBJ1-1
clone size: .
V gene: TRBV7-3
D gene: .

CDR3 DNA: TGTGCCAGCTCACTTACGGACGAGACCCAGTACTTC
CDR3 protein: CASSLTDETQYF
CDR3 length: 12
J gene: TRBJ2-5
clone size: .
V gene: TRBV18
D gene: .

CDR3 DNA: TGCGCCAGCAGCCACGCGGGGGGGCGGACCGGGGAGCTGTTTTTT
CDR3 protein: CASSHAGGRTGELFF
CDR3 length: 15
J gene: TRBJ2-2
clone size: once
V gene: TRBV4-3
D gene: TRBD2

CDR3 DNA: TGTGCCAGCAGTTTTTCCGTTGCGGGGGAGCTGTTTTTT
CDR3 protein: CASSFSVAGELFF
CDR3 length: 13
J gene: TRBJ2-2
clone size: .
V gene: TRBV12-3/TRBV12-4
D gene: .

CDR3 DNA: TGTGCCAGCAGCTTACGGACAGGGGGATATTCTGGGGCCAACGTCCTGACTTTC
CDR3 protein: CASSLRTGGYSGANVLTF
CDR3 length: 18
J gene: TRBJ2-6
clone size: .
V gene: TRBV5-6
D gene: TRBD1

CDR3 DNA: TGCGCCAGCAGACGGGTGCCTGCAACTAATGAAAAACTGTTTTTT
CDR3 protein: CASRRVPATNEKLFF
CDR3 length: 15
J gene: TRBJ1-4
clone size: .
V gene: TRBV5-1
D gene: .

CDR3 DNA: TGTGCCAGCAGTGGGACCAAGGATCAGCCCCAGCATTTT
CDR3 protein: CASSGTKDQPQHF
CDR3 length: 13
J gene: TRBJ1-5
clone size: .
V gene: TRBV2
D gene: .

CDR3 DNA: TGCGCCAGCAGCCAAGACCCACAAGCGAGTTCACCCCTCCACTTT
CDR3 protein: CASSQDPQASSPLHF
CDR3 length: 15
J gene: TRBJ1-6
clone size: .
V gene: TRBV4-3
D gene: .

CDR3 DNA: TGTGCCAGCAGCTCGACGACAGGGAAAGGATATGGCTACACCTTC
CDR3 protein: CASSSTTGKGYGYTF
CDR3 length: 15
J gene: TRBJ1-2
clone size: .
V gene: TRBV7-9
D gene: TRBD1

CDR3 DNA: TGTGCCAGCAGTTACCACAGTACAGGTGGAAACACCATATATTTT
CDR3 protein: CASSYHSTGGNTIYF
CDR3 length: 15
J gene: TRBJ1-3
clone size: .
V gene: TRBV6-6
D gene: .

CDR3 DNA: TGTGCCAGCAGCCGCGGTGGCAACACTGAAGCTTTCTTT
CDR3 protein: CASSRGGNTEAFF
CDR3 length: 13
J gene: TRBJ1-1
clone size: .
V gene: TRBV3-1/TRBV3-2
D gene: .

CDR3 DNA: TGTGCCAGCATCCCTGGACAGTTCAGCTCTGGAAACACCATATATTTT
CDR3 protein: CASIPGQFSSGNTIYF
CDR3 length: 16
J gene: TRBJ1-3
clone size: .
V gene: TRBV6-2/TRBV6-3
D gene: .

CDR3 DNA: TGTGCCACCAGCAGAGATCCGGGACAGGGGGAAAAACTGTTTTTT
CDR3 protein: CATSRDPGQGEKLFF
CDR3 length: 15
J gene: TRBJ1-4
clone size: .
V gene: TRBV15
D gene: TRBD1

CDR3 DNA: TGTGCCAGTAGTATGGCGGCAGGGGAAGGAGCTTTCTTT
CDR3 protein: CASSMAAGEGAFF
CDR3 length: 13
J gene: TRBJ1-1
clone size: .
V gene: TRBV19
D gene: .

CDR3 DNA: TGCGCCAGCCAACAGGGGGCGGAAACTGAAGCTTTCTTT
CDR3 protein: CASQQGAETEAFF
CDR3 length: 13
J gene: TRBJ1-1
clone size: few
V gene: TRBV5-1
D gene: TRBD1

CDR3 DNA: TGCGCCAGCAGGAACCAGGGGGAAACTAATGAAAAACTGTTTTTT
CDR3 protein: CASRNQGETNEKLFF
CDR3 length: 15
J gene: TRBJ1-4
clone size: .
V gene: TRBV5-1
D gene: TRBD1

CDR3 DNA: TGTGCCAGCAGCGAACAGCTCCCGGATTCAGAGACCCAGTACTTC
CDR3 protein: CASSEQLPDSETQYF
CDR3 length: 15
J gene: TRBJ2-5
clone size: .
V gene: TRBV7-9
D gene: .

CDR3 DNA: TGCGCCAGCAGTGAAGGTAGCGGGGGGGTGGATACGCAGTATTTT
CDR3 protein: CASSEGSGGVDTQYF
CDR3 length: 15
J gene: TRBJ2-3
clone size: .
V gene: TRBV10-2
D gene: TRBD2

CDR3 DNA: TGTGCCAGTCGAGGGCAGTTCCAAGAGACCCAGTACTTC
CDR3 protein: CASRGQFQETQYF
CDR3 length: 13
J gene: TRBJ2-5
clone size: once
V gene: TRBV19
D gene: .

CDR3 DNA: TGCGCCAGCAGCCAAGGGGGGCCGAGGCAAGAGACCCAGTACTTC
CDR3 protein: CASSQGGPRQETQYF
CDR3 length: 15
J gene: TRBJ2-5
clone size: .
V gene: TRBV4-1
D gene: .

CDR3 DNA: TGTGCCAGCAGTTACGGCGGGGGCCTCAATGAGCAGTTCTTC
CDR3 protein: CASSYGGGLNEQFF
CDR3 length: 14
J gene: TRBJ2-1
clone size: .
V gene: TRBV6-2/TRBV6-3
D gene: .

CDR3 DNA: TGTGCCAGTAGTATACGGGCCTCACTACTCCACTTT
CDR3 protein: CASSIRASLLHF
CDR3 length: 12
J gene: TRBJ1-6
clone size: .
V gene: TRBV19
D gene: .

CDR3 DNA: TGTGCCAGCAGTTACTATCTCCAGGGGTCCACCGGGGGCTACACCTTC
CDR3 protein: CASSYYLQGSTGGYTF
CDR3 length: 16
J gene: TRBJ1-2
clone size: few
V gene: TRBV6-6
D gene: .

CDR3 DNA: TGTGCCAGTAGGAGTCCGCAGGTGAACACTGAAGCTTTCTTT
CDR3 protein: CASRSPQVNTEAFF
CDR3 length: 14
J gene: TRBJ1-1
clone size: .
V gene: TRBV19
D gene: .

CDR3 DNA: TGCAGTGCTAGTCGAACAGGGGGTTACAATGAGCAGTTCTTC
CDR3 protein: CSASRTGGYNEQFF
CDR3 length: 14
J gene: TRBJ2-1
clone size: .
V gene: TRBV20-1
D gene: TRBD1

CDR3 DNA: TGTGCCAGCAGTGAAGGTATAGGTCTGGCCGCCAACACTGAAGCTTTCTTT
CDR3 protein: CASSEGIGLAANTEAFF
CDR3 length: 17
J gene: TRBJ1-1
clone size: .
V gene: TRBV6-1
D gene: .

CDR3 DNA: TGTGCCAGCAGTAAGCGTGGGGGAGTAGGCTATGGCTACACCTTC
CDR3 protein: CASSKRGGVGYGYTF
CDR3 length: 15
J gene: TRBJ1-2
clone size: few
V gene: TRBV28
D gene: .

CDR3 DNA: TGCGCCAGCAGCTTGCAAGAGACCCAGTACTTC
CDR3 protein: CASSLQETQYF
CDR3 length: 11
J gene: TRBJ2-5
clone size: .
V gene: TRBV5-1
D gene: .

CDR3 DNA: TGCGCCAGCAGTCCCCAAGTTGTAGACAGGGGAGGTAATGAAAAACTGTTTTTT
CDR3 protein: CASSPQVVDRGGNEKLFF
CDR3 length: 18
J gene: TRBJ1-4
clone size: few
V gene: TRBV4-1
D gene: TRBD1

CDR3 DNA: TGCGCCAGCAGCTTGGGAGGGGTCCAAGAGACCCAGTACTTC
CDR3 protein: CASSLGGVQETQYF
CDR3 length: 14
J gene: TRBJ2-5
clone size: .
V gene: TRBV5-1
D gene: .

CDR3 DNA: TGTGCCAGCAGTTTATCAGATACGCAGTATTTT
CDR3 protein: CASSLSDTQYF
CDR3 length: 11
J gene: TRBJ2-3
clone size: .
V gene: TRBV12-3/TRBV12-4
D gene: .

CDR3 DNA: TGTGCCTGGAGTGCCAATACAGGACGTAATCAGCCCCAGCATTTT
CDR3 protein: CAWSANTGRNQPQHF
CDR3 length: 15
J gene: TRBJ1-5
clone size: .
V gene: TRBV30
D gene: .

CDR3 DNA: TGTGCCTGGAGTACTAACCTTGGTAACTATGGCTACACCTTC
CDR3 protein: CAWSTNLGNYGYTF
CDR3 length: 14
J gene: TRBJ1-2
clone size: .
V gene: TRBV30
D gene: .

CDR3 DNA: TGTGCCAGCAGCCCCGTGGGGGCCCAGGGGACCCAGTACTTC
CDR3 protein: CASSPVGAQGTQYF
CDR3 length: 14
J gene: TRBJ2-5
clone size: once
V gene: TRBV7-2
D gene: .

CDR3 DNA: TGCGCCAGCAGCTTCCCGGGACAGAACACTGAAGCTTTCTTT
CDR3 protein: CASSFPGQNTEAFF
CDR3 length: 14
J gene: TRBJ1-1
clone size: .
V gene: TRBV5-1
D gene: .

CDR3 DNA: TGTGCTAGTGGTTTGGTACTGAGTGATTCCCCCGAAAAACTGTTTTTT
CDR3 protein: CASGLVLSDSPEKLFF
CDR3 length: 16
J gene: TRBJ1-4
clone size: once
V gene: TRBV12-5
D gene: .